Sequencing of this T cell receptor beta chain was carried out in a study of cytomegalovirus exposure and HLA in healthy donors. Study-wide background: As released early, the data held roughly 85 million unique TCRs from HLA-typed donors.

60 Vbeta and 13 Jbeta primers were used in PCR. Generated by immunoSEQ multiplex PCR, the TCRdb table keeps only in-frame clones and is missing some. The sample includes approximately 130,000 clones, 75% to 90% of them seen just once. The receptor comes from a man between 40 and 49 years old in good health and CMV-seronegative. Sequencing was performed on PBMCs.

Written as DNA, the CDR3 is TGTGCCAGCAGTTTAGGAGGGGGCGGGAATCAGCCCCAGCATTTT. This translates into CASSLGGGGNQPQHF. The chain couples TRBV27 to TRBJ1-5; 7 nucleotides line up with TRBD1. V lost 2 bases, J lost 4 bases, and 5 bases stayed unmatched. This CDR3 comprises 15 residues. The germline gives CDR1 MNHEY, CDR2 SMNVEV (reference sequence).